Listed here is a single T cell receptor (beta chain). Its antigen is still unknown. The source of the sample is a study of T cell responses to AZD1222 COVID-19 vaccine. Points from the study as a whole: Most donors were white British, females outnumbered males, and clonal diversity was possibly underestimated. Increases in Spike-specific TCR breadth and depth were seen after two AZD1222 doses. The reported proportion of spike-specific TCRs targeting unmutated variant regions was nearly half.

Method: immunoSEQ multiplex PCR; TCRdb's copy keeps in-frame clones and lacks some. The sample has some 140,000 clones; approximately 90% are singletons. The receptor comes from an adult in good health. Sequences were derived from peripheral blood, sampled on day 0 of AZD1222 vaccination.

CDR3 nucleotide sequence: TGCGCCAGCAGCCACTACAGGGACGGCTACACCTTC. It translates to CASSHYRDGYTF. This sequence joins TRBV4-3 and TRBJ1-2, with D maybe TRBD1 (6 bases). The CDR3 has 12 residues. Germline loops: CDR1 LGHNA, CDR2 YSLEER. Trimming stripped 3 bases from V and 8 bases from J, with 10 bases between.